A single T cell receptor (beta chain) is shown here with its context. J gave up 8 bases and V 3 bases, and 4 bases lay outside the gene matches. Germline V gene data show CDR1 as MDHEN and CDR2 as SYDVKM. The CDR3 runs 14 residues. Repertoires were generated with immunoSEQ multiplex PCR, while TCRdb's copy carries only in-frame clones and drops some. This table has about 220,000 clones, about 93% appearing once. This specimen belongs to a study of cytomegalovirus exposure and HLA in healthy donors. This TCR was recovered from a woman aged 18-29 years in good health and CMV-seronegative. What was sequenced was PBMCs. The chain has TRBV28 and TRBJ1-1, with 12 bases lining up with TRBD1. DNA for the CDR3: TGTGCCAGCAGTTTGCCCGGGACAGGGGGCGAAGCTTTCTTT. It codes for CASSLPGTGGEAFF.